A single sample is the source of the 15 T cell receptor beta chains below, sequenced in a study of T cell repertoires in cytomegalovirus infection. Their specific antigens are unknown. A single record per CDR3 protein comes from TCRdb applying MiXCR to the reads. Found here are 700,000 to 900,000 distinct CDR3 sequences, 29% of them singletons; the top ten hold 10% to 15%. Sequences were derived from cultured CD8+ T cells from PBMCs, sampled from culture after CMV antigen stimulation. The receptors stem from a human donor in good health (CMV status not recorded). Some clones in this sample may be carry-over from other donors' samples.

This rearrangement joins TRBV16 to TRBJ1-2; 8 nucleotides agree with TRBD1. This CDR3 has 15 residues. The trim removed 2 bases at V and 1 base at J, leaving 3 bases unmatched. Germline CDR1 and CDR2: KGHSY and FQNENV. This CDR3 is CASSQRTGLNYGYTF. CDR3 bases: TGTGCCAGCAGCCAACGGACAGGGCTTAACTATGGCTACACCTTC.

The chain employs TRBV29-1 and TRBJ2-1; the D is unclear. V was trimmed by 0 bases and J by 4 bases, leaving 7 bases between them. CDR1 and CDR2 from the germline V gene are SQVTM and ANQGSEA. This CDR3 comprises 13 residues. CDR3 coding DNA: TGCAGCGTTGAAGATGGAGATTACAATGAGCAGTTCTTC. Translated, it gives CSVEDGDYNEQFF.

Only a few counts were recorded for this clonotype. The chain has TRBV4-3 and TRBJ1-1; no clear D. The CDR3 is 14 amino acids. The germline V and J ends were trimmed by 4 bases and 0 bases, with 9 bases remaining between them. Germline V gene lookup returns CDR1 LGHNA and CDR2 YSLEER. CDR3 bases: TGCGCCAGCAGCCCACGTAGGGTGAACACTGAAGCTTTCTTT. This codes for CASSPRRVNTEAFF.

The chain links TRBV19 to TRBJ1-1; possibly TRBD1 for D (6 bases). The CDR3 consists of 14 residues. The germline CDR1 and CDR2 sequences are LNHDA and SQIVND (reference sequence). Between the trimmed V and J ends, which lost 3 bases and 1 base, there was a span of 9 bases. The CDR3 DNA follows: TGTGCCAGTAGTATTGGACAGCAGAACACTGAAGCTTTCTTT. The encoded protein is CASSIGQQNTEAFF. Variable domain in full (rest from reference TRBV19 and TRBJ1-1): DGGITQSPKYLFRKEGQNVTLSCEQNLNHDAMYWYRQDPGQGLRLIYYSQIVNDFQKGDIAEGYSVSREKKESFPLTVTSAQKNPTAFYLCASSIGQQNTEAFFGQGTRLTVV.

This clonotype was seen at least ten times. This chain uses TRBV6-1 with TRBJ2-5; 7 nucleotides align to TRBD1. The germline V gene encodes CDR1 MNHNS and CDR2 SASEGT. The length of the CDR3 is 16 residues. Trimming cost V 3 bases and J 4 bases; bases outside gene matches: 11. The DNA for the CDR3 is TGTGCCAGCAGTGATCCGACCGGGACAGCCCTAGAGACCCAGTACTTC. Translated, it gives CASSDPTGTALETQYF.

The J gene is TRBJ1-2, the V gene TRBV12-3 or TRBV12-4, with unresolved D. The CDR3 extends over 12 amino acids. Trimming removed 8 bases from V and 3 bases from J, with 10 bases in between. This CDR3 reads CASHHGYYGYTF. The DNA of the CDR3 is TGTGCCAGCCATCACGGGTACTATGGCTACACCTTC.

DNA of the CDR3: TGTGCCAGCAGTGAGGGACCTGGGATCTCCTACGAGCAGTACTTC. Its translation: CASSEGPGISYEQYF. The rearrangement uses TRBV2 and TRBJ2-7; D may correspond to TRBD1 or TRBD2 (5 bases each). The CDR3 is 15 amino acids. V dropped 3 bases and J dropped 0 bases, with 12 bases sitting between them. From germline, CDR1 is SNHLY and CDR2 FYNNEI. The full variable domain, in which reference TRBV2 and TRBJ2-7 provide the parts outside the CDR3, is EPEVTQTPSHQVTQMGQEVILRCVPISNHLYFYWYRQILGQKVEFLVSFYNNEISEKSEIFDDQFSVERPDGSNFTLKIRSTKLEDSAMYFCASSEGPGISYEQYFGPGTRLTVT.

This clonotype has only a few counts. The rearrangement links TRBV4-1 to TRBJ2-5, with TRBD1 matching over 8 bases. CDR3 length: 14 amino acids. Germline CDR1 MGHRA, CDR2 YSYEKL. Germline trimming cut 1 base from V and 5 bases from J; bases unmatched to any gene: 3. The chain's CDR3 is CASSQGTGSETQYF. The CDR3 DNA reads TGCGCCAGCAGCCAAGGGACAGGGTCGGAGACCCAGTACTTC.

The table lists this clonotype with a few counts. The chain carries TRBV7-9 and TRBJ2-4; 8 bases align to TRBD2. With 5 bases clipped from V and 2 bases from J, the junction kept 14 bases outside the gene matches. The CDR3 consists of 18 residues. CDR1 and CDR2 from the germline V gene are SEHNR and FQNEAQ (reference sequence). CDR3 region: CASSPPREGPVPKNIQYF. CDR3 coding DNA: TGTGCCAGCAGCCCCCCCCGGGAGGGGCCTGTCCCCAAAAACATTCAGTACTTC.

In this sample, this clonotype turned up a few times. The rearrangement links TRBV6-1 to TRBJ1-2; D may be TRBD1 (5 bases). V was clipped by 4 bases and J by 10 bases, with 16 bases between them. Germline lookup yields CDR1 MNHNS and CDR2 SASEGT. There are 13 residues in the CDR3. In nucleotides, the CDR3 is TGTGCCAGCAGTGCGGGACCCTTAGTCGACTACACCTTC. Encoded protein: CASSAGPLVDYTF.

The chain has TRBV4-1 and TRBJ2-7; D unresolved. The CDR3 length is 13 residues. Germline V lookup: CDR1 MGHRA, CDR2 YSYEKL. Trimming pared 1 base from V and 3 bases from J, leaving 7 bases between. The CDR3 coding sequence is TGCGCCAGCAGCCAAGCTCCCGTCTACGAGCAGTACTTC. Its translation is CASSQAPVYEQYF.

In its sample, this clonotype was seen a few times. The chain is built from TRBV19 and TRBJ1-1; 7 nucleotides agree with TRBD1. The germline CDR1 and CDR2 sequences are LNHDA and SQIVND (reference sequence). V shed 5 bases and J 14 bases; nucleotides not matched to a gene: 11. This CDR3 is 12 amino acids long. This CDR3 reads CASSQVTGTSFF. CDR3 nucleotide sequence: TGTGCCAGTAGTCAAGTGACAGGGACGTCGTTCTTT. The variable domain in full, with the rest retrieved from reference TRBV19 and TRBJ1-1, is DGGITQSPKYLFRKEGQNVTLSCEQNLNHDAMYWYRQDPGQGLRLIYYSQIVNDFQKGDIAEGYSVSREKKESFPLTVTSAQKNPTAFYLCASSQVTGTSFFGQGTRLTVV.

This clonotype occurred a few times. The chain has TRBV7-8 and TRBJ2-7; 8 bases map to TRBD2. Germline trimming cut 4 bases from V and 5 bases from J; bases unmatched to any gene: 10. This CDR3 is 15 amino acids long. Germline values: CDR1 SGHVS, CDR2 FQNEAQ. The CDR3 coding sequence is TGTGCCAGCAGCTGGGAGGGACTAGTGTCTAACGAGCAGTACTTC. Its translation: CASSWEGLVSNEQYF.

This clonotype has at least ten counts. This chain joins TRBV7-6 and TRBJ1-1; 7 bases map to TRBD1. Unmatched junction bases numbered 8, after V lost 5 bases and J lost 5 bases. This CDR3 contains 14 residues. Germline V gene lookup returns CDR1 SGHVS and CDR2 FNYEAQ. The CDR3 bases are TGTGCCAGCAGCCCAGGACAGGAAGGGACTGAAGCTTTCTTT. Translation: CASSPGQEGTEAFF.

The chain employs TRBV7-6 and TRBJ1-6; 7 nucleotides align to TRBD1. The CDR3 has 14 residues. V trimming: 5 bases; J trimming: 7 bases; junction bases outside the gene matches: 5. CDR1 is SGHVS and CDR2 is FNYEAQ in the germline V gene. The CDR3 loop reads CASSTQGENSPLHF. The CDR3 DNA is TGTGCCAGCAGCACCCAGGGGGAGAATTCACCCCTCCACTTT.